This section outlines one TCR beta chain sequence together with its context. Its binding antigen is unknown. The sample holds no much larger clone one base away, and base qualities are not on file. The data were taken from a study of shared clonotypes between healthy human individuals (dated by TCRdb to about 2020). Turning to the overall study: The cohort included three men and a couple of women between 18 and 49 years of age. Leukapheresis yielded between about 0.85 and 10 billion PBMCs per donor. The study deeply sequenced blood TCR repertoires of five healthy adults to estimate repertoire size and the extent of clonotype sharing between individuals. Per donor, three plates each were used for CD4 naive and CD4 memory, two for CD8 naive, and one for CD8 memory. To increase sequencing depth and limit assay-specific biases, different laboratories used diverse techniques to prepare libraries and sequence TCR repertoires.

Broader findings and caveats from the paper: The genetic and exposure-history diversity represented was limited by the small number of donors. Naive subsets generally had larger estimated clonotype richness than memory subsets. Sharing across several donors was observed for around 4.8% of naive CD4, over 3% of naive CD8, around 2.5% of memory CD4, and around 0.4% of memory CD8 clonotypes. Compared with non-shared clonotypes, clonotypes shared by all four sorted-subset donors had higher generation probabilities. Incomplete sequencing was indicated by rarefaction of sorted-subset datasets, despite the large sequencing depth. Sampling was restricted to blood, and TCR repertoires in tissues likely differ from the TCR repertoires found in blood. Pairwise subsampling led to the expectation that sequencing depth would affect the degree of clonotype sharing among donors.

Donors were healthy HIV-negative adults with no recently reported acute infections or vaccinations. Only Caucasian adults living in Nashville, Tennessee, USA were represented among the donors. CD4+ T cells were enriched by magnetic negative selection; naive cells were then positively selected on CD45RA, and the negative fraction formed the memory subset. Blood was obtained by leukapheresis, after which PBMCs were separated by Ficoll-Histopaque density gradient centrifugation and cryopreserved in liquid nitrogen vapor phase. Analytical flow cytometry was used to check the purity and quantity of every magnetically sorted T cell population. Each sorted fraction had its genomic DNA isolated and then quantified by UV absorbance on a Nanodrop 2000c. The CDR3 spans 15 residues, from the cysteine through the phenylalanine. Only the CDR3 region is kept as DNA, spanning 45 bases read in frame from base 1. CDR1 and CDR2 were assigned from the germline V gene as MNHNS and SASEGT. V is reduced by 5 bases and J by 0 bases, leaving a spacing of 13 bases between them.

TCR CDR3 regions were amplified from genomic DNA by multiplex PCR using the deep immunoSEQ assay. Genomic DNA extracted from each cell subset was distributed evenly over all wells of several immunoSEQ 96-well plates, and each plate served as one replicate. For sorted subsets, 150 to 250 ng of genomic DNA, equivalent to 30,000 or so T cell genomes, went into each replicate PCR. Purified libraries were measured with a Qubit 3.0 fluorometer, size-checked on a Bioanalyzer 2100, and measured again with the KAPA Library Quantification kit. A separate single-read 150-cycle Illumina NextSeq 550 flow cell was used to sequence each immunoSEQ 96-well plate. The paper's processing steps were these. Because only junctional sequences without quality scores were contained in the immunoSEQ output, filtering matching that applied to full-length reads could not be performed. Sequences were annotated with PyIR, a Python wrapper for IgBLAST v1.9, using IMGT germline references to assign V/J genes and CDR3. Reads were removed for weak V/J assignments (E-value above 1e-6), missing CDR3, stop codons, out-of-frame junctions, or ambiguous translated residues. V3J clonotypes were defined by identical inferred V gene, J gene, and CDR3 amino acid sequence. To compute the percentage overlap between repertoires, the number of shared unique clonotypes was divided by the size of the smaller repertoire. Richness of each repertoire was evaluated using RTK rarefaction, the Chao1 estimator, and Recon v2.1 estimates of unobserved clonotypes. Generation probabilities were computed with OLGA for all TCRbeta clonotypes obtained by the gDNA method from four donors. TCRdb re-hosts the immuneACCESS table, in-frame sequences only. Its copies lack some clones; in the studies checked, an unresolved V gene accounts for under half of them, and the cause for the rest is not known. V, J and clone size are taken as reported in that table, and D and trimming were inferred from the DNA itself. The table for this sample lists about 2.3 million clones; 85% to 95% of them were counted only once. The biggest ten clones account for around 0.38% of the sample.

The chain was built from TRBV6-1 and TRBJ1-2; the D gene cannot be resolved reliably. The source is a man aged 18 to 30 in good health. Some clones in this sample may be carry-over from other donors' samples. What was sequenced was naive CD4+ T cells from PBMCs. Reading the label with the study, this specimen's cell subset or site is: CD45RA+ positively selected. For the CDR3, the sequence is CASSPNQAANYGYTF. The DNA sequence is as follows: TGTGCCAGCAGTCCAAATCAGGCGGCTAACTATGGCTACACCTTC.